The clone carrying this T cell receptor (beta chain) came up a few times. A TCRbeta library incorporating unique molecular identifiers was prepared. TCRdb re-derived calls from the PCR reads in MiXCR, one entry per CDR3 protein. Among a few hundred thousand distinct CDR3 sequences listed, about 9.3% were seen once. This sample was taken from a study of T-cell reconstitution after alpha-beta-depleted transplantation in children. This TCR came from a human donor who donated a stem cell graft to a child with acute lymphoblastic leukemia. Specimen: PBMCs from the stem cell graft donor, collected from the stem cell graft.

The CDR3 protein is CASSLTGGTNTEAFF. CDR3 coding DNA: TGCGCCAGCAGCTTAACGGGGGGTACGAACACTGAAGCTTTCTTT. The chain carries TRBV5-1 and TRBJ1-1; weak D call: TRBD1 (5 bases). Germline V gene lookup returns CDR1 SGHRS and CDR2 YFSETQ. This CDR3 spans 15 amino acids. Trimming shortened V by 2 bases and J by 1 base, and 12 bases separated the two germline ends.